The present T cell receptor (beta chain) was sequenced within a study of CD8 T cells in ankylosing spondylitis. TCRdb called the 5' RACE reads again in MiXCR, with one record for every CDR3 protein. The repertoire has about 170,000 distinct CDR3 sequences, approximately 16% of them found once; the top ten carry about 8.3%. This clonotype was counted only a few times. The CDR3 length is 15 residues. Trimming pared 8 bases from V and 4 bases from J, leaving 18 bases between. Germline CDR1 and CDR2: MNHEY and SVGEGT. The TCR originated in a male donor with ankylosing spondylitis or in good health (not recorded which). What was sequenced was blood, either unsorted or a sorted T cell fraction (not recorded which). V and J are TRBV6-2 or TRBV6-3 and TRBJ2-1, with D perhaps TRBD2 (5 bases). CDR3: CASSAWASSYNEQFF. The CDR3 DNA reads TGTGCCAGCTCTGCTTGGGCTAGCTCATACAATGAGCAGTTCTTC.